Reported below is one TCR beta chain. How the authors handled the data: Reference gene primer amplification gave estimated nucleated cell counts. Measured with immunoSEQ multiplex PCR; TCRdb has only the in-frame clones, and not every one. V, J and clone size are taken as reported in that table, and D and trimming were inferred from the DNA itself. The data contain tens of thousands of clones, 86% of them singletons. These data come from a study of blood T cell repertoires in COVID-19. Study overall: Material from acute and convalescent COVID-19 was sourced from the United States, Italy and Spain. T cells, B-cell-depleted T cells, or PBMCs provided the cDNA or gDNA that served as material.

Germline-derived CDR1 and CDR2 are KGHSH and LQKENI. After removal of 2 bases from V and 6 bases from J, the junction contained 3 bases not matched to a gene. This CDR3 comprises 15 residues. This TCR came from a woman aged 80 or over with acute or convalescent COVID-19. The V call is TRBV18, the J call TRBJ2-1, with 11 bases matching TRBD2. Sample: peripheral blood. CDR3: CASSPTSGSGNEQFF. The CDR3 DNA reads as TGTGCCAGCTCACCAACTAGCGGGAGTGGCAATGAGCAGTTCTTC.